A selection of T cell receptor beta chains follows, all from one sample in a study of OX40 agonist ivuxolimab in advanced cancers. TCRdb keeps only in-frame clones here, not all; method: immunoSEQ multiplex PCR. Of roughly 71,000 clones in the sample, about 85% are singletons; the top ten hold around 0.98%. Sequenced material: CD4+ or CD8+ T cells sorted from blood, taken in a trial of the OX40 agonist ivuxolimab. Source of these receptors: an adult with an advanced solid tumor such as melanoma, head and neck, liver or kidney cancer. Both conserved end residues are trimmed from each CDR3.

V,J,CDR3
TRBV5-1,TRBJ2-5,ASSGGTGGKETQY
TRBV11-3,TRBJ1-1,ASSLVATEAF
TRBV4-2,TRBJ1-1,ASSFRAKGRGDTEAF
TRBV28,TRBJ2-5,ASSLGLAGGGETQY
TRBV28,TRBJ1-2,ASSLYDRGHGYT
TRBV4-2,TRBJ1-4,ASSQDLGRYEKLF
TRBV5-1,TRBJ2-7,ASSLTLLGGEQY
TRBV5-1,TRBJ2-7,ASSFFEGARQY
TRBV6-1,TRBJ2-7,ASSEGLAGGYEQY
TRBV6-1,TRBJ2-3,ASILGQGATDTQY
TRBV11-3,TRBJ2-1,ASGPGGALFNEQF
TRBV19,TRBJ1-1,ASSIVGVGTEAF
TRBV7-9,TRBJ2-1,ASSLDSGGYNEQF
TRBV5-1,TRBJ2-4,ASSRGTGATLAKNIQY
TRBV11-2,TRBJ2-3,ASRADRELIDTQY
TRBV2,TRBJ1-3,ASSGPPQGGKNTIY
TRBV28,TRBJ2-2,ASSLGSGANTGELF
TRBV5-1,TRBJ2-2,ASSSGHAGTGELF
TRBV18,TRBJ1-1,ASSPLQGGENTEAF
TRBV11-3,TRBJ1-2,ASSRGQSYGYT
TRBV7-2,TRBJ2-3,ASSYGTGGADTQY
TRBV30,TRBJ1-2,AWSGAGPYT
TRBV11-3,TRBJ2-6,ASSFRTGPSGANVLT
TRBV10-3,TRBJ2-3,ATMVADTQY
TRBV28,TRBJ1-3,ASRIRGSGVSGNTIY
TRBV5-1,TRBJ1-1,ASSSRDVGEAF
TRBV27,TRBJ2-5,ASSWVSGTGRYQETQY
TRBV18,TRBJ2-1,ASSPDPDRVHEQF